These T cell receptor beta chains were read from a single sample in a study of blood T cell repertoires in COVID-19. Assay used: immunoSEQ multiplex PCR; TCRdb lists only in-frame clones, some missing. The table has under 250,000 clones, 80% to 85% seen once. Sequences were obtained from peripheral blood. The receptors stem from a woman aged 40 to 49 who had recovered from COVID-19. The CDR3 runs from the conserved cysteine through the conserved F or W. The order of the fields is clone size, V gene, J gene, D gene, CDR3 DNA, CDR3 protein. D genes are given only for firm matches. Only some rows state a clone size, as once, few, many or a class for expanded clones.

abundance: few; v_gene: TRBV28; j_gene: TRBJ2-5; d_gene: NA; CDR3nt: TGTGCCAGCAGTTTAGGGGCTCGGGAGACCCAGTACTTC; CDR3aa: CASSLGARETQYF
abundance: once; v_gene: TRBV6-1; j_gene: TRBJ1-2; d_gene: TRBD1; CDR3nt: TGTGCCAGCAGTGGGCCCCGGGCAGGGGGGCCTTATGGCTACACCTTC; CDR3aa: CASSGPRAGGPYGYTF
abundance: NA; v_gene: TRBV27; j_gene: TRBJ1-2; d_gene: TRBD1; CDR3nt: TGTGCCAGCAGTACAGGGGGCCATGGCTACACCTTC; CDR3aa: CASSTGGHGYTF
abundance: once; v_gene: TRBV19; j_gene: TRBJ2-3; d_gene: TRBD1; CDR3nt: TGTGCCAGTAGCGACTCCGGGACAGGGTCACCCGCAGATACGCAGTATTTT; CDR3aa: CASSDSGTGSPADTQYF
abundance: NA; v_gene: TRBV27; j_gene: TRBJ2-3; d_gene: TRBD2; CDR3nt: TGTGCCAGCAGTTTTTCTAGCGGGGCCCCCCCAGATACGCAGTATTTT; CDR3aa: CASSFSSGAPPDTQYF
abundance: NA; v_gene: TRBV2; j_gene: TRBJ1-1; d_gene: NA; CDR3nt: TGTGCCAGCAGTGAGAACAGTGAAGCTTTCTTT; CDR3aa: CASSENSEAFF
abundance: once; v_gene: TRBV11-2; j_gene: TRBJ1-2; d_gene: NA; CDR3nt: TGTGCCAGCAGCACCCCCAGGGGTGACTATGGCTACACCTTC; CDR3aa: CASSTPRGDYGYTF
abundance: NA; v_gene: TRBV4-1; j_gene: TRBJ1-4; d_gene: NA; CDR3nt: TGCGCCAGCAGCCCGAGTCCCGGTGAAAAACTGTTTTTT; CDR3aa: CASSPSPGEKLFF
abundance: NA; v_gene: TRBV27; j_gene: TRBJ2-7; d_gene: NA; CDR3nt: TGTGCCAGCAGTTTAGGCAGGTCCTACGAGCAGTACTTC; CDR3aa: CASSLGRSYEQYF
abundance: NA; v_gene: TRBV28; j_gene: TRBJ2-7; d_gene: NA; CDR3nt: TGTGCCAGCAGTTTGCGCCAGGTATCGGTTCGGGGCTCCTACGAGCAGTACTTC; CDR3aa: CASSLRQVSVRGSYEQYF
abundance: NA; v_gene: TRBV30; j_gene: TRBJ1-1; d_gene: NA; CDR3nt: TGTGCCTGCCGAGACAGGTACTGGGTGTCGTTGGCTTTCTTT; CDR3aa: CACRDRYWVSLAFF
abundance: NA; v_gene: TRBV10-3; j_gene: TRBJ2-4; d_gene: NA; CDR3nt: TGTGCCATCAGTGTAGATAACATTCAGTACTTC; CDR3aa: CAISVDNIQYF
abundance: NA; v_gene: TRBV5-1; j_gene: TRBJ1-1; d_gene: NA; CDR3nt: TGCGCCAGCAGCTTGTCAGGGATGAACACTGAAGCTTTCTTT; CDR3aa: CASSLSGMNTEAFF
abundance: NA; v_gene: TRBV19; j_gene: TRBJ1-6; d_gene: NA; CDR3nt: TGTGCCAGTACGAGCGGCAGCTCCTATAATTCACCCCTCCACTTT; CDR3aa: CASTSGSSYNSPLHF
abundance: NA; v_gene: TRBV27; j_gene: TRBJ1-6; d_gene: TRBD1; CDR3nt: TGTGCCAGCAGTTGGGACAGCCCACACATTAATAATTCACCCCTCCACTTT; CDR3aa: CASSWDSPHINNSPLHF
abundance: NA; v_gene: TRBV18; j_gene: TRBJ2-7; d_gene: TRBD2; CDR3nt: TGTGCCAGCTCACATAGCGGGGGGGAATCCTACGAGCAGTACTTC; CDR3aa: CASSHSGGESYEQYF
abundance: NA; v_gene: TRBV18; j_gene: TRBJ2-2; d_gene: NA; CDR3nt: TGTGCCAGCTCGCCTGGCGGAGAGATGGCCACCGGGGAGCTGTTTTTT; CDR3aa: CASSPGGEMATGELFF
abundance: NA; v_gene: TRBV15; j_gene: TRBJ1-4; d_gene: TRBD1; CDR3nt: TGTGCCACCAGCAGAGGCTCCGGGACAGGGGGACGGGGGGCTAATGAAAAACTGTTTTTT; CDR3aa: CATSRGSGTGGRGANEKLFF
abundance: NA; v_gene: TRBV19; j_gene: TRBJ2-2; d_gene: NA; CDR3nt: TGTGCCAGTAGCTCCGGTTCCGGGGAGCTGTTTTTT; CDR3aa: CASSSGSGELFF
abundance: NA; v_gene: TRBV10-3; j_gene: TRBJ2-7; d_gene: NA; CDR3nt: TGTGCCATCAGTCCAACCCCATCAGGGGACTCCTACGAGCAGTACTTC; CDR3aa: CAISPTPSGDSYEQYF
abundance: few; v_gene: TRBV5-1; j_gene: TRBJ2-1; d_gene: NA; CDR3nt: TGCGCCAGCAGCTCAGCAGGGGAATCCTACAATGAGCAGTTCTTC; CDR3aa: CASSSAGESYNEQFF
abundance: NA; v_gene: TRBV28; j_gene: TRBJ2-5; d_gene: TRBD2; CDR3nt: TGTGCCAGCAGTTTTGGGGGGGTGGAGACCCAGTACTTC; CDR3aa: CASSFGGVETQYF
abundance: NA; v_gene: TRBV7-8; j_gene: TRBJ1-4; d_gene: TRBD1; CDR3nt: TGTGCCAGCAGCTCAACACCTCTAACAGGGGCCTACGAAAAACTGTTTTTT; CDR3aa: CASSSTPLTGAYEKLFF
abundance: NA; v_gene: TRBV12-3/TRBV12-4; j_gene: TRBJ1-3; d_gene: TRBD1; CDR3nt: TGTGCCAGCAGAACAGGGGCCGGAAACACCATATATTTT; CDR3aa: CASRTGAGNTIYF
abundance: few; v_gene: TRBV5-1; j_gene: TRBJ2-7; d_gene: TRBD1; CDR3nt: TGCGCCAGCAGCGCCGGGACAGAACAATACGAGCAGTACTTC; CDR3aa: CASSAGTEQYEQYF
abundance: few; v_gene: TRBV27; j_gene: TRBJ1-5; d_gene: NA; CDR3nt: TGTGCCAGCAGTCCTCTTCTGGGAGGCAATCAGCCCCAGCATTTT; CDR3aa: CASSPLLGGNQPQHF
abundance: NA; v_gene: TRBV6-5; j_gene: TRBJ2-7; d_gene: NA; CDR3nt: TGTGCCAGCAGGCTACAGGAGTCCTACGAGCAGTACTTC; CDR3aa: CASRLQESYEQYF
abundance: NA; v_gene: TRBV6-5; j_gene: TRBJ1-2; d_gene: NA; CDR3nt: TGTGCCAGTTGGAAGGGGGTTGTCGGCTACACCTTC; CDR3aa: CASWKGVVGYTF
abundance: once; v_gene: TRBV4-1; j_gene: TRBJ2-2; d_gene: TRBD1; CDR3nt: TGCGCCAGCAGCCAAGGACAGGGGGCGCGCACCGGGGAGCTGTTTTTT; CDR3aa: CASSQGQGARTGELFF
abundance: NA; v_gene: TRBV4-1; j_gene: TRBJ1-4; d_gene: NA; CDR3nt: TGCGCCAGCAGCCAAAGGGGCGAGTCAACTAATGAAAAACTGTTTTTT; CDR3aa: CASSQRGESTNEKLFF
abundance: NA; v_gene: TRBV11-1; j_gene: TRBJ2-2; d_gene: NA; CDR3nt: TGTGCCAGCGCGTTGGACACCGGGGAGCTGTTTTTT; CDR3aa: CASALDTGELFF
abundance: NA; v_gene: TRBV2; j_gene: TRBJ1-5; d_gene: NA; CDR3nt: TGTGCCAGCAGTCCCGGGAAGGGGGTATATCAGCCCCAGCATTTT; CDR3aa: CASSPGKGVYQPQHF
abundance: NA; v_gene: TRBV4-1; j_gene: TRBJ2-5; d_gene: NA; CDR3nt: TGCGCCAGCAGCCAAGAACCAGTTGGGGGCATGGAGACCCAGTACTTC; CDR3aa: CASSQEPVGGMETQYF
abundance: NA; v_gene: TRBV3-1/TRBV3-2; j_gene: TRBJ2-7; d_gene: TRBD1; CDR3nt: TGTGCCAGCAGCCAAGGGACAGGGCCCGACGAGCAGTACTTC; CDR3aa: CASSQGTGPDEQYF
abundance: NA; v_gene: TRBV5-4; j_gene: TRBJ2-7; d_gene: TRBD2; CDR3nt: TGTGCCAGCAGCCCTGGTATGGGGGGGGGTTCTGACGAGCAGTACTTC; CDR3aa: CASSPGMGGGSDEQYF
abundance: NA; v_gene: TRBV6-5; j_gene: TRBJ1-5; d_gene: NA; CDR3nt: TGTGCCAGCACCCCTGGGAGTTCCAATCAGCCCCAGCATTTT; CDR3aa: CASTPGSSNQPQHF
abundance: NA; v_gene: TRBV7-9; j_gene: TRBJ2-6; d_gene: TRBD1; CDR3nt: TGTGCCAGCAGCTCAAGGGGGGACAGGGCTCCCTCTGGGGCCAACGTCCTGACTTTC; CDR3aa: CASSSRGDRAPSGANVLTF
abundance: NA; v_gene: TRBV9; j_gene: TRBJ1-4; d_gene: NA; CDR3nt: TGTGCCAGCGCGGGGACTGCAACTAATGAAAAACTGTTTTTT; CDR3aa: CASAGTATNEKLFF
abundance: NA; v_gene: TRBV5-1; j_gene: TRBJ2-5; d_gene: NA; CDR3nt: TGCGCCAGCAGCTTGATAGGCGCGCGGGGAAAAGAGACCCAGTACTTC; CDR3aa: CASSLIGARGKETQYF
abundance: many; v_gene: TRBV10-3; j_gene: TRBJ2-7; d_gene: NA; CDR3nt: TGTGCCATCAGGGATGGAGGTAGCTCCTACGAGCAGTACTTC; CDR3aa: CAIRDGGSSYEQYF
abundance: NA; v_gene: TRBV19; j_gene: TRBJ1-5; d_gene: NA; CDR3nt: TGTGCCAGCCAAAGGGCAGACAGGTCGTTTCAGCCCCAGCATTTT; CDR3aa: CASQRADRSFQPQHF
abundance: NA; v_gene: TRBV30; j_gene: TRBJ1-2; d_gene: TRBD1; CDR3nt: TGTGCCTGGAGTCCCGGACAGGGGAACTATGGCTACACCTTC; CDR3aa: CAWSPGQGNYGYTF
abundance: NA; v_gene: TRBV5-1; j_gene: TRBJ1-5; d_gene: NA; CDR3nt: TGCGCCAGCAGCTCCCAGGGAGGGGCCGAAGAGCCCCAGCATTTT; CDR3aa: CASSSQGGAEEPQHF
abundance: NA; v_gene: TRBV11-3; j_gene: TRBJ1-1; d_gene: NA; CDR3nt: TGTGCCAGCAGCTTAAGTAAATGGGAGGTGAACACTGAAGCTTTCTTT; CDR3aa: CASSLSKWEVNTEAFF
abundance: NA; v_gene: TRBV10-3; j_gene: TRBJ2-1; d_gene: NA; CDR3nt: TGTGCCATCAGTGACGAAATGGGGCCCCCCTACAATGAGCAGTTCTTC; CDR3aa: CAISDEMGPPYNEQFF
abundance: few; v_gene: TRBV4-2; j_gene: TRBJ1-5; d_gene: NA; CDR3nt: TGTGCCAGCAGCCAGCAGGGATTCGGCAATCAGCCCCAGCATTTT; CDR3aa: CASSQQGFGNQPQHF
abundance: NA; v_gene: TRBV21-1; j_gene: TRBJ1-3; d_gene: NA; CDR3nt: TGTGCCAGCAGCAAACGGGGGGCCGACCGAACCTCATCCTTCTCTGGAAACACCATATATTTT; CDR3aa: CASSKRGADRTSSFSGNTIYF
abundance: NA; v_gene: TRBV4-1; j_gene: TRBJ2-5; d_gene: TRBD2; CDR3nt: TGCGCCAGCAGCCAACAGGTACTAGCGGGGGATGAGAGAGAGACCCAGTACTTC; CDR3aa: CASSQQVLAGDERETQYF